The following is a TCR beta chain sequence with its context. The antigen remains unidentified. The authors ran a second PCR of roughly 6 to 11 cycles using a sample-barcoded 5' primer and a J-beta primer mix. Researchers report that a template-switch adaptor with 12 random nucleotides tagged each cDNA molecule. TCRdb itself ran the 5' RACE reads through MiXCR, one entry per CDR3 protein. The sample has around 990,000 distinct CDR3 sequences, 35% to 45% seen once; the top ten hold over 10%. CDR3 length: 17 residues. The V gene's germline CDR1 is SGHRS and CDR2 YFSETQ. The V end was cut by 3 bases, the J end by 0 bases, with 18 bases between. This entry belongs to a study of blood T cells in healthy people across ages. Study conclusions and caveats: Per million T cells, TCR beta diversity dropped roughly linearly as age increased.

The sequencing input was blood. The sequence derives from a man in his late teens or twenties in good health. The rearrangement links TRBV5-1 to TRBJ2-5, with D possibly being TRBD1 (5 bases). CDR3 sequence (DNA): TGCGCCAGCAGCTCCAGCACTCAGGGCCCGAACCAAGAGACCCAGTACTTC. Its translation is CASSSSTQGPNQETQYF. The complete variable domain, with remaining parts taken from reference TRBV5-1 and TRBJ2-5, reads KAGVTQTPRYLIKTRGQQVTLSCSPISGHRSVSWYQQTPGQGLQFLFEYFSETQRNKGNFPGRFSGRQFSNSRSEMNVSTLELGDSALYLCASSSSTQGPNQETQYFGPGTRLLVL.